This TCR beta chain is from a study of CD8 T cells in Susac syndrome (dated by TCRdb to the late 2010s). Broadly, across the study: Among the sequenced Susac syndrome patients, five or six had clinically active disease and under ten were in clinical remission. At blood withdrawal, Susac syndrome patients were therapy-naive, treated with corticosteroids (with IVIg additionally given to some), or treated with IVIg alone. Repertoire sequencing was used to test whether CD8+ T cell activation and differentiation in Susac syndrome was antigen driven. Clonality of the CD8+ T cell repertoire was compared between over 10 healthy donors, roughly 14 Susac syndrome patients and roughly 15 multiple sclerosis patients.

A distance of 12 bases separates the germline ends of V and J, which lose 1 base and 0 bases respectively. According to the germline V gene, CDR1 reads MGHDK and CDR2 reads SYGVNS. The cysteine opens and the phenylalanine closes a CDR3 of 17 amino acids. Only the CDR3 part of the read is kept: 51 bases, read in frame from the first base. High-throughput TCR beta sequencing profiled peripheral blood CD8+ and CD4+ T cells from healthy donors, Susac syndrome patients and multiple sclerosis patients. Susac syndrome patients met recently defined diagnostic criteria for definite or probable disease. CD8+ TEMRA cells were enriched by FACS, while bulk CD8+ and CD4+ T cells were purified by magnetic negative isolation. Blood was drawn into EDTA tubes, processed within 24 hours, and PBMCs were isolated by density gradient centrifugation. PBMCs intended for TCR sequencing were cryopreserved in liquid nitrogen and thawed later in a water bath at 37 degrees C. The sorted or isolated CD4+, CD8+ and CD8+ TEMRA cells had a purity of 90% or higher.

RNA was extracted with the RNeasy kit and roughly 0.45 to 1 ug was reverse transcribed using random hexamers. The immunoSEQ multiplex PCR assay, which covers 54 Vbeta and 13 Jbeta segments, was used to amplify TCR beta CDR3 regions. PCR amplification bias was corrected by using a synthetic template baseline for primer optimization and computational correction. The authors' pipeline ran thus. Only productive sequences were kept, with reads annotated to V, D and J genes according to IMGT and analyzed in immunoSEQ Analyzer. Clonality was computed as one minus Shannon entropy normalized by log2 of the number of productive unique sequences. For each patient and control, public and private clones were evaluated among the 100 most prevalent clones. A clone was defined as Susac-specific if it was absent from the healthy and MS cohorts, from 1052 published viral clones and from other ImmuneACCESS disease sequences. TCRdb applied fastp at Q25 and MiXCR to the public reads, then kept only in-frame beta chains. Entries that share a CDR3 protein sequence are merged under the most common genes and DNA. These V and J calls are TCRdb output, not the study's own analysis. The sample table records some 120,000 distinct CDR3 sequences; over 85% of these occur just once. Around 0.21% of the sample belongs to the ten largest clones.

The investigation overall reported the following: The study acknowledged that relatively few individuals were included in the TCR sequencing and HLA analysis. Susac syndrome CD8+ repertoires showed clonal expansion, highest in CD8+ TEMRA cells and greater in clinically active than remitting patients. In the total CD8+ and CD8+ TEMRA repertoires, roughly 15 and five Susac-specific public clones, respectively, were identified.

With respect to this clonotype: Its antigen is still unknown. The sample holds no much larger clone one base away, and base qualities are not on file.

The sequencing sample was made of CD8+ T cells from PBMCs. The receptor was derived from a human donor with Susac syndrome. The V and J genes are TRBV25-1 and TRBJ1-4; TRBD1 might be the D gene, on 5 matching bases. The CDR3 corresponds to CASSEWGRASTNEKLFF. The nucleotides are TGTGCCAGCAGTGAATGGGGCAGGGCCTCAACTAATGAAAAACTGTTTTTT.